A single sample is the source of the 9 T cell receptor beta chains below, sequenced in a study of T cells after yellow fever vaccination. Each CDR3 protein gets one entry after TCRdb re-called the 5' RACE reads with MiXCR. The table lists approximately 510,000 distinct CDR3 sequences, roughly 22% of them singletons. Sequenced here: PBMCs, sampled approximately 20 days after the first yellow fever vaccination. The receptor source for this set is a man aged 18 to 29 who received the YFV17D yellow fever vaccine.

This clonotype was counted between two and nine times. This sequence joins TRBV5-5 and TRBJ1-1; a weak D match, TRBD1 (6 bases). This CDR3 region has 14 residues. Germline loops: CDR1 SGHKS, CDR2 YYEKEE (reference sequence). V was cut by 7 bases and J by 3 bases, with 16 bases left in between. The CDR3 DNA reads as TGTGCCAGCCGCGCCGGGGGCGCGTACACTGAAGCTTTCTTT. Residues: CASRAGGAYTEAFF.

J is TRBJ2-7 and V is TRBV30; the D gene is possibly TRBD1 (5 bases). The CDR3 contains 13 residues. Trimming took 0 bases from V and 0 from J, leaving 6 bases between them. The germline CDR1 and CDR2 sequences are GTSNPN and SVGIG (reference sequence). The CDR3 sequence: CAWSVTGSYEQYF. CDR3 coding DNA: TGTGCCTGGAGTGTCACAGGCTCCTACGAGCAGTACTTC.

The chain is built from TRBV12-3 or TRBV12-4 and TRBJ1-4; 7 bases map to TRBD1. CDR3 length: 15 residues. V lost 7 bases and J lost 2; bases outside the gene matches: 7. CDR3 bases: TGTGCCAGCACCCACAGGGGAGGTACTAATGAAAAACTGTTTTTT. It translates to CASTHRGGTNEKLFF.

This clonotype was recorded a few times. In DNA form, the CDR3 reads TGCAGCGTTAGGGACAGGGGGAGCGAGCAGTACTTC. Residues: CSVRDRGSEQYF. The chain links TRBV29-1 to TRBJ2-7, with 11 bases matching TRBD1. Germline assignment: CDR1 SQVTM and CDR2 ANQGSEA. V lost 5 bases, J lost 6 bases, and 3 bases stayed unmatched. The CDR3 sequence is 12 residues long.

The CDR3 loop is CASSLGQKAYNEQFF. CDR3 DNA sequence: TGTGCCAGCAGCTTAGGTCAGAAAGCGTACAATGAGCAGTTCTTC. The V gene is TRBV11-3, the J gene TRBJ2-1; D is unresolved. CDR3 size: 15 residues. V lost 1 base and J 4 bases, leaving 11 bases between the germline ends. Germline loops: CDR1 SGHNT, CDR2 YENEEA.

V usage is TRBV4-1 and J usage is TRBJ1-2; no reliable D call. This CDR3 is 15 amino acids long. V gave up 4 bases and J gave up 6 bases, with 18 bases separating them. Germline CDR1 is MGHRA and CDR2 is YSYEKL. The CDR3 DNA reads TGCGCCAGCAGCCTTTGGTCGGGGATGGACCATGGCTACACCTTC. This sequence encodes CASSLWSGMDHGYTF.

CDR3 sequence (DNA): TGTGCCAGCAGCTTAGCCAAGACAGGGGAACTCAACACCTTC. It yields the protein CASSLAKTGELNTF. This chain connects TRBV7-8 to TRBJ1-2, with TRBD1 identical over 8 bases. The CDR3 spans 14 residues. Germline-derived CDR1 and CDR2 are SGHVS and FQNEAQ. Trimming removed 0 bases from V and 12 bases from J; junction bases left unmatched: 9.

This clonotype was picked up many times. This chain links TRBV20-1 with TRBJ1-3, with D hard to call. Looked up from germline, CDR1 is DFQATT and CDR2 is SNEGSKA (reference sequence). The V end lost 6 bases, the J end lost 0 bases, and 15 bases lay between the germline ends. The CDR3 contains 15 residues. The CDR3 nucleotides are TGCAGTGCCCCCGAGGGCTCAACCTCTGGAAACACCATATATTTT. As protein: CSAPEGSTSGNTIYF.

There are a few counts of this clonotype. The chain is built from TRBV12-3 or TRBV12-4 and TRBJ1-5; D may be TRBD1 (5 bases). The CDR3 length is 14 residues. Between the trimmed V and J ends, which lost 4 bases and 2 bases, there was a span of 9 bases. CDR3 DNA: TGTGCCAGCAGTTCCGTAGGGGGCAATCAGCCCCAGCATTTT. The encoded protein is CASSSVGGNQPQHF.